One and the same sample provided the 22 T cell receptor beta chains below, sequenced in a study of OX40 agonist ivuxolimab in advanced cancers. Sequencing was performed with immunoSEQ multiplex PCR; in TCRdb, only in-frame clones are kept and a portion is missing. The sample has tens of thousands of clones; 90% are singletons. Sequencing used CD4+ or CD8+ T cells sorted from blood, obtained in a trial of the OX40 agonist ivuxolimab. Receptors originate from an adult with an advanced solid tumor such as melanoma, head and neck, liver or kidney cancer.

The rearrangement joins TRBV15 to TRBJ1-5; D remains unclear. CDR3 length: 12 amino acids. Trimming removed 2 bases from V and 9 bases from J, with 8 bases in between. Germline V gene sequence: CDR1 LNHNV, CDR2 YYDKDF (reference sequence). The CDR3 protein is CATSRPFRPQHF. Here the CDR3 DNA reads TGTGCCACCAGCAGACCTTTTCGGCCCCAGCATTTT.

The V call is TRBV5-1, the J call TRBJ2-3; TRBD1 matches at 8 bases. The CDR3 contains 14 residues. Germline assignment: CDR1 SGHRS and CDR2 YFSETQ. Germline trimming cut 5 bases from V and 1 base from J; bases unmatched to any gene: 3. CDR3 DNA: TGCGCCAGCAGGCAGGGGGCCGGCACAGATACGCAGTATTTT. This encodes CASRQGAGTDTQYF.

This chain's CDR3 is CASSVSPGIGDSPLHF. Here the CDR3 DNA reads TGTGCCAGCAGTGTTAGCCCGGGGATAGGAGATTCACCCCTCCACTTT. The chain employs TRBV6-4 and TRBJ1-6; D remains ambiguous. This CDR3 region has 16 residues. Germline values: CDR1 MRHNA, CDR2 SNTAGT. V dropped 4 bases and J dropped 8 bases, with 18 bases sitting between them.

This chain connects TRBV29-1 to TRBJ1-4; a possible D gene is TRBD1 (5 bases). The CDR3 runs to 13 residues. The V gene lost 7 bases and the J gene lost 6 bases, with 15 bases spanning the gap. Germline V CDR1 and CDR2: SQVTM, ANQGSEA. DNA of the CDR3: TGCAGCGCAGGGTCGGGCTACGATGAAAAACTGTTTTTT. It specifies CSAGSGYDEKLFF.

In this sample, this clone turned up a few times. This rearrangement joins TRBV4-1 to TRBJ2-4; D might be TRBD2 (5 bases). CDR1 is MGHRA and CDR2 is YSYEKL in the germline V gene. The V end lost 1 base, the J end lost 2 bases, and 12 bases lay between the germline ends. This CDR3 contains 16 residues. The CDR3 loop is CASSQGPGSTKNIQYF. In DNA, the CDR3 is TGCGCCAGCAGCCAAGGACCGGGGTCCACCAAAAACATTCAGTACTTC.

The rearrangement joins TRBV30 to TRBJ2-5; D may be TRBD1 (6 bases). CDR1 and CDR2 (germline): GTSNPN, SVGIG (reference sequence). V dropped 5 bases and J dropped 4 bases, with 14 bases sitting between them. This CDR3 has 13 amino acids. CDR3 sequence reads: CAWAGQLGETQYF. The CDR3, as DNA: TGTGCCTGGGCCGGACAGTTGGGAGAGACCCAGTACTTC.

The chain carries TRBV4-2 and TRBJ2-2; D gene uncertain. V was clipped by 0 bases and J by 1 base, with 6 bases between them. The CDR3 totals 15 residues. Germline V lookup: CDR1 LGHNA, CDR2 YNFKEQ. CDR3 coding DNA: TGTGCCAGCAGCCAAGAGGAACAGAACACCGGGGAGCTGTTTTTT. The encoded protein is CASSQEEQNTGELFF.

CDR3 sequence: CASSLVWTGRDTEAFF. The CDR3 DNA follows: TGTGCCAGCAGCTTAGTCTGGACAGGGAGAGACACTGAAGCTTTCTTT. The chain links TRBV7-9 to TRBJ1-1, with 8 nucleotides matching TRBD1. V dropped 1 base and J dropped 3; count of bases not matched to a gene: 7. The CDR3 contains 16 residues. The V gene's germline CDR1 is SEHNR and CDR2 FQNEAQ (reference sequence).

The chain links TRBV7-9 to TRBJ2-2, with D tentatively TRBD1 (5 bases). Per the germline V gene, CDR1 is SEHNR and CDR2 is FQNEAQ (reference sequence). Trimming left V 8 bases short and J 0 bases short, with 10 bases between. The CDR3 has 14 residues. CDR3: CASLQVPNTGELFF. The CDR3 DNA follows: TGTGCCAGCTTACAGGTGCCGAACACCGGGGAGCTGTTTTTT.

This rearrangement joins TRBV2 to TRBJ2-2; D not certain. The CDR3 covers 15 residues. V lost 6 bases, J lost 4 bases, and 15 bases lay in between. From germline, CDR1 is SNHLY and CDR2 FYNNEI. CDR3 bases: TGTGCCAGCAGCCTGAAGGGTTTGGGCACCGGGGAGCTGTTTTTT. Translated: CASSLKGLGTGELFF.

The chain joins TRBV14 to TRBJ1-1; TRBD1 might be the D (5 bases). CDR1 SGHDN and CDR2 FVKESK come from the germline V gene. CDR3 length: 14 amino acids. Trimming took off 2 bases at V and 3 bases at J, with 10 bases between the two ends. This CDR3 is CASSQIQGYTEAFF. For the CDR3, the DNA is TGTGCCAGCAGCCAAATTCAGGGTTACACTGAAGCTTTCTTT.

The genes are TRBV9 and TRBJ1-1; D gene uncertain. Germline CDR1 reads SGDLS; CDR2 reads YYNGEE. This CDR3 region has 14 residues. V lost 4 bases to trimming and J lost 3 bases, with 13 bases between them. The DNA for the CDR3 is TGTGCCAGCAGCACGGGCCTGGGATACACTGAAGCTTTCTTT. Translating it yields CASSTGLGYTEAFF.

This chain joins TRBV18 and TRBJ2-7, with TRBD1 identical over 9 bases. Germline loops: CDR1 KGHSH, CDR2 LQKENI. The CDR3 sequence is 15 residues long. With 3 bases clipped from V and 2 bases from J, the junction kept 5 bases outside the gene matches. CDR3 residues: CASSPGTGNTYEQYF. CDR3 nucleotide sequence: TGTGCCAGCTCACCCGGGACAGGGAACACCTACGAGCAGTACTTC.

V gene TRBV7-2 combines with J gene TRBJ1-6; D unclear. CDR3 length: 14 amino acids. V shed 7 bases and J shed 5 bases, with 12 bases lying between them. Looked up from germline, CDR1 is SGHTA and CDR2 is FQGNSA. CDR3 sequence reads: CASNRGRDNSPLHF. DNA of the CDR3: TGTGCCAGCAACCGCGGCAGAGATAATTCACCCCTCCACTTT.

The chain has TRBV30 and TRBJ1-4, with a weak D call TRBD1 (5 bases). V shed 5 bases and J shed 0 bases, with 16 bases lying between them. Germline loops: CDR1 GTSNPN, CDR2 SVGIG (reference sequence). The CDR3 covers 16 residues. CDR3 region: CAWQTPGSATNEKLFF. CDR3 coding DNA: TGTGCCTGGCAAACCCCAGGGAGTGCAACTAATGAAAAACTGTTTTTT.

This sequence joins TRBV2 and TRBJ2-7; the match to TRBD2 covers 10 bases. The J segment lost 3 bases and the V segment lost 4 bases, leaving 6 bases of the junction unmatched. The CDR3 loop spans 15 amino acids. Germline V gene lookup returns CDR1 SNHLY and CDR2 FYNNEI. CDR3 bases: TGTGCCAGCAGTGGAAGCGGGAGGGCATACTACGAGCAGTACTTC. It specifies CASSGSGRAYYEQYF. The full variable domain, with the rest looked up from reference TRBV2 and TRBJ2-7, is EPEVTQTPSHQVTQMGQEVILRCVPISNHLYFYWYRQILGQKVEFLVSFYNNEISEKSEIFDDQFSVERPDGSNFTLKIRSTKLEDSAMYFCASSGSGRAYYEQYFGPGTRLTVT.

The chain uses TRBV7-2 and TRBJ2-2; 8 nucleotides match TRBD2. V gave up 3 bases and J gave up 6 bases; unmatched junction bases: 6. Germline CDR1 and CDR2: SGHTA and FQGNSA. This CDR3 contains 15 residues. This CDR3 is CASSFGTRGPGELFF. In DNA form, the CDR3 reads TGTGCCAGCAGCTTCGGGACTAGAGGGCCCGGGGAGCTGTTTTTT.

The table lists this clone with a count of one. The CDR3 bases are TGTGCCAGCAGCCCCGGGGGGTCAGGGGGCACTGAAGCTTTCTTT. Translation gives CASSPGGSGGTEAFF. The rearrangement joins TRBV9 to TRBJ1-1; 7 positions match TRBD1. The CDR3 totals 15 residues. V was pared by 4 bases and J by 4 bases, with 10 bases of the junction left unmatched. CDR1 and CDR2 (germline): SGDLS, YYNGEE.

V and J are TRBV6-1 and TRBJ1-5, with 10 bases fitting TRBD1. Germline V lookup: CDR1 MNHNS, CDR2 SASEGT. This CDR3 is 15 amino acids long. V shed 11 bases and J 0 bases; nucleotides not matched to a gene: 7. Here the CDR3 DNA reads TGTGCCGGGGGGACAGGGGCAAATAGCAATCAGCCCCAGCATTTT. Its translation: CAGGTGANSNQPQHF.

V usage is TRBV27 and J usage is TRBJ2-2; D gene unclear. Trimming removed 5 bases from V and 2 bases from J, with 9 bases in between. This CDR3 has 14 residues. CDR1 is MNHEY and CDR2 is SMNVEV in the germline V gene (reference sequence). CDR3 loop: CASSPTTNTGELFF. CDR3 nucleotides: TGTGCCAGCAGTCCAACCACCAACACCGGGGAGCTGTTTTTT.

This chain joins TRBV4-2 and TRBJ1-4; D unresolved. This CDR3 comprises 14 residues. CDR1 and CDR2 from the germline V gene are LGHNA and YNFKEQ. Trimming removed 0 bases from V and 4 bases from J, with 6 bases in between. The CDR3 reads CASSQDTYNEKLFF. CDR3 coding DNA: TGTGCCAGCAGCCAAGACACCTATAATGAAAAACTGTTTTTT.

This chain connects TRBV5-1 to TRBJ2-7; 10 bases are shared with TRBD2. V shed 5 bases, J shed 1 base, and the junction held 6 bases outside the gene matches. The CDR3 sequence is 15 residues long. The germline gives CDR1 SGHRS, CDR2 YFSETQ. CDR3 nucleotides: TGCGCCAGCAGTACCGGGACTAGCGTTTCCTACGAGCAGTACTTC. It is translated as CASSTGTSVSYEQYF.